The following is a T cell receptor (beta chain) sequence with its context. No antigen is known for it. J gave up 6 bases and V 4 bases, and 6 bases lay outside the gene matches. The CDR3 is made up of 16 amino acids. Germline CDR1 and CDR2: SGHTA and FQGTGA. The PCR had 60 Vbeta and 13 Jbeta primers. Clones were sequenced by immunoSEQ multiplex PCR, and TCRdb holds only the in-frame ones, with some missing. Seen here are approximately 110,000 clones, about three quarters observed once, and the top ten hold approximately 13%. The sample is drawn from a study of cytomegalovirus exposure and HLA in healthy donors. Points from the study as a whole: In a later analysis, the majority of CMV-associated beta chains seemingly showed HLA restriction. In a later analysis, TCR beta V- and J-gene trimming showed a link to a missense DCLRE1C variant. The study designated about 160 TCR beta chains cytomegalovirus-associated.

Source material: PBMCs. This TCR was sampled from an older woman in good health and CMV-seropositive. The chain employs TRBV7-3 and TRBJ2-1; the match to TRBD2 covers 13 bases. CDR3 residues: CASSSATSGRSNEQFF. As DNA, the CDR3 is TGTGCCAGCAGCTCCGCGACTAGCGGGAGGAGCAATGAGCAGTTCTTC.